Shown below are 19 T cell receptor beta chains from a single sample sequenced in a study of control samples from healthy donors and cancer patients (dated by TCRdb to the early 2020s). The library was generated by the immunoSEQ multiplex PCR assay. The table was pulled from immuneACCESS by TCRdb, which kept in-frame rearrangements only. Such tables lose some clones; where checked, under half of the loss comes from unresolved V genes, and the rest has no known cause. This sample gives 75,000 to 100,000 clones in total; 70% to 90% of them show up just once. About 14% of the sample comes from the top ten. Sample: blood. These receptor sequences come from a man younger than 40 in good health.

The J gene is TRBJ2-7, the V gene TRBV12-3 or TRBV12-4; no firm D call. The CDR3 totals 13 residues. The V gene lost 4 bases and the J gene lost 2 bases, with 9 bases spanning the gap. CDR3 protein: CASSWARPYEQYF. CDR3 DNA sequence: TGTGCCAGCAGTTGGGCCCGACCCTACGAGCAGTACTTC.

The genes are TRBV9 and TRBJ2-3, with 7 nucleotides matching TRBD1. J lost 3 bases, V lost 0 bases, and 7 bases had no gene match. The CDR3 is 16 amino acids. Looked up from germline, CDR1 is SGDLS and CDR2 is YYNGEE. The CDR3 loop reads CASSVGAGGSTDTQYF. CDR3 sequence (DNA): TGTGCCAGCAGCGTAGGGGCAGGGGGATCGACAGATACGCAGTATTTT.

The rearrangement joins TRBV19 to TRBJ1-2; no clear D. CDR1 is LNHDA and CDR2 is SQIVND in the germline V gene (reference sequence). V dropped 6 bases and J dropped 4 bases, with 6 bases sitting between them. The CDR3 sequence is 11 residues long. CDR3 in amino acids: CASRNSYGYTF. The CDR3 DNA reads TGTGCCAGTAGGAACAGCTATGGCTACACCTTC.

The V call is TRBV7-2, the J call TRBJ2-7; the D gene is possibly TRBD2 (6 bases). Looked up from germline, CDR1 is SGHTA and CDR2 is FQGNSA. The CDR3 runs 13 residues. V was pared by 3 bases and J by 6 bases, with 12 bases between. This CDR3 is CASSFNTGVEQYF. Here the CDR3 DNA reads TGTGCCAGCAGCTTTAATACGGGGGTCGAGCAGTACTTC.

Note on this clone: Distinct nucleotide sequences in the sample also encode this CDR3. The chain combines TRBV27 with TRBJ2-3, with D possibly being TRBD1 or TRBD2 (5 bases each). Trimming left V 3 bases short and J 1 base short, with 5 bases between. The CDR3 spans 13 residues. Germline assignment: CDR1 MNHEY and CDR2 SMNVEV (reference sequence). CDR3 DNA: TGTGCCAGCAGTTTGGGGGGCACAGATACGCAGTATTTT. Its translation: CASSLGGTDTQYF.

The rearrangement links TRBV18 to TRBJ2-7, with D uncertain. The V gene lost 3 bases and the J gene lost 2 bases, with 8 bases spanning the gap. The CDR3 totals 13 residues. In germline, CDR1 is KGHSH, CDR2 LQKENI. CDR3 sequence reads: CASSPGMTYEQYF. CDR3 DNA: TGTGCCAGCTCACCGGGCATGACCTACGAGCAGTACTTC.

This CDR3 reads CASSIDRASTQYF. For the CDR3, the DNA is TGTGCCAGTAGTATAGATCGGGCCTCCACGCAGTATTTT. V and J are TRBV19 and TRBJ2-3; D uncertain. Trimming left V 0 bases short and J 9 bases short, with 10 bases between. This CDR3 spans 13 amino acids. The germline gives CDR1 LNHDA, CDR2 SQIVND (reference sequence).

The chain is built from TRBV27 and TRBJ2-3; 7 bases agree with TRBD2. Germline assignment: CDR1 MNHEY and CDR2 SMNVEV (reference sequence). The CDR3 is made up of 16 amino acids. J was trimmed by 0 bases and V by 4 bases; bases with no gene match: 7. The CDR3 coding sequence is TGTGCCAGCAGTTCCGCGGTCGGGGGGAGCACAGATACGCAGTATTTT. This codes for CASSSAVGGSTDTQYF.

The rearrangement uses TRBV5-8 and TRBJ1-6; D call uncertain. Per germline, CDR1 SGHTS and CDR2 YDEGEE. Between the trimmed V and J ends, which lost 4 bases and 8 bases, there was a span of 4 bases. The CDR3 contains 11 residues. CDR3: CASSGDSPLHF. In DNA form, the CDR3 reads TGTGCCAGCAGCGGGGATTCACCCCTCCACTTT.

CDR3 region: CASRTGDRSNQPQHF. The CDR3 DNA reads as TGTGCCAGCAGGACAGGGGACAGATCGAATCAGCCCCAGCATTTT. This chain links TRBV28 with TRBJ1-5; 8 nucleotides align to TRBD1. The junction had 8 bases not matched to a gene; V was cut back by 6 bases and J by 4 bases. Germline V gene data show CDR1 as MDHEN and CDR2 as SYDVKM. The CDR3 is 15 residues long.

In regard to this clone: This specimen includes other DNA sequences encoding the same CDR3. V is TRBV7-2 and J is TRBJ2-5; D is undetermined. With 1 base removed from V and 2 bases from J, the gap between germline ends came to 5 bases. Germline V gene sequence: CDR1 SGHTA, CDR2 FQGNSA. CDR3 length equals 13 residues. CDR3 region: CASSLVQQETQYF. The DNA for the CDR3 is TGTGCCAGCAGCTTAGTGCAACAAGAGACCCAGTACTTC.

This clone was recorded once. The V gene is TRBV7-9, the J gene TRBJ1-4, with D unclear. V was trimmed by 5 bases and J by 0 bases, leaving 10 bases between them. Per germline, CDR1 SEHNR and CDR2 FQNEAQ (reference sequence). The CDR3 is 15 residues long. The CDR3 region has the DNA TGTGCCAGCAGCCCGAGACAAGCAACTAATGAAAAACTGTTTTTT. Translation gives CASSPRQATNEKLFF.

The V call is TRBV6-2 or TRBV6-3, the J call TRBJ2-1; 10 bases are a match to TRBD2. The CDR3 has 13 amino acids. The V gene end was trimmed by 0 bases and the J gene end by 15 bases; junction bases not matched to a gene: 5. Germline V lookup: CDR1 MNHEY, CDR2 SVGEGT. As DNA, the CDR3 is TGTGCCAGCAGTTACTCCCGCCAGCGGGAGGGGTTCTTC. It is translated as CASSYSRQREGFF.

The chain carries TRBV6-4 and TRBJ1-2; tentatively, D is TRBD1 (5 bases). Trimming took off 4 bases at V and 5 bases at J, with 11 bases between the two ends. Germline CDR1 reads MRHNA; CDR2 reads SNTAGT. The CDR3 extends over 13 amino acids. This chain's CDR3 is CASSAGREYGYTF. For the CDR3, the DNA is TGTGCCAGCAGTGCGGGCAGGGAGTATGGCTACACCTTC.

The count of this clone is one. The J gene is TRBJ2-3, the V gene TRBV19; a weak D match, TRBD2 (6 bases). CDR3 length equals 13 residues. Trimming removed 10 bases from V and 3 bases from J, with 14 bases in between. The germline CDR1 and CDR2 sequences are LNHDA and SQIVND (reference sequence). The CDR3 DNA reads as TGTGCCACGGGTATGGGGGGAACAGATACGCAGTATTTT. It specifies CATGMGGTDTQYF.

The chain uses TRBV4-3 and TRBJ2-2; D may be TRBD1 (6 bases). The CDR3 is 16 amino acids. Trimming pared 0 bases from V and 4 bases from J, leaving 12 bases between. Germline V gene sequence: CDR1 LGHNA, CDR2 YSLEER. CDR3 DNA sequence: TGCGCCAGCAGCCAAGACTTCGTCAGGGGCACCGGGGAGCTGTTTTTT. It codes for CASSQDFVRGTGELFF.

The chain links TRBV6-2 or TRBV6-3 to TRBJ2-7, with D perhaps given as TRBD1 or TRBD2 (6 bases each). The germline V gene encodes CDR1 MNHEY and CDR2 SVGEGT. V gave up 6 bases and J gave up 3 bases, with 12 bases separating them. This CDR3 has 13 residues. The CDR3 loop is CASSRGGYYEQYF. The CDR3 bases are TGTGCCAGCAGCCGAGGGGGGTACTACGAGCAGTACTTC.

About this clone itself: Within the sample, other DNA sequences also encode this same CDR3. The gene calls are TRBV2 and TRBJ2-7, with D perhaps matching TRBD1 (6 bases). Germline CDR1 is SNHLY and CDR2 is FYNNEI. CDR3 length: 11 residues. V was shortened by 8 bases and J by 4 bases, with 9 bases between the two germline ends. CDR3 in DNA: TGTGCCAGCGTAGGACAGTACGAGCAGTACTTC. Amino acids: CASVGQYEQYF.

This chain joins TRBV6-1 and TRBJ2-7, with TRBD2 identical over 8 bases. V dropped 1 base and J dropped 1; count of bases not matched to a gene: 9. CDR3 length: 17 residues. Germline lookup yields CDR1 MNHNS and CDR2 SASEGT. CDR3 bases: TGTGCCAGCAGTGAAGATATTCCGGGAGGGGAATCCTACGAGCAGTACTTC. This encodes CASSEDIPGGESYEQYF.